This TCR beta chain emerged from a study of T cells after yellow fever vaccination. This clonotype was found a few times. TCRdb analysed the 5' RACE reads with MiXCR anew, one entry per CDR3 protein. The table lists just under 600,000 distinct CDR3 sequences, approximately 12% of them singletons, with over 12% in the top ten. The sample in question was PBMCs, obtained on the day of the yellow fever booster vaccination. The receptor comes from a man between 25 and 39 years old who received the YFV17D yellow fever vaccine.

CDR3 sequence reads: CASSSGAGEGVQYF. CDR3 coding DNA: TGTGCCAGCAGTTCCGGAGCAGGGGAAGGGGTGCAGTACTTC. The rearrangement links TRBV28 to TRBJ2-7; a weak D match, TRBD1 (6 bases). Germline V CDR1 and CDR2: MDHEN, SYDVKM. This CDR3 contains 14 residues. The germline V and J ends were trimmed by 4 bases and 9 bases, with 19 bases remaining between them.